This T cell receptor beta chain came from a study of shared clonotypes between healthy human individuals. V was trimmed by 5 bases and J by 10 bases, leaving 12 bases between them. In germline, CDR1 is MNHEY, CDR2 SMNVEV (reference sequence). The CDR3 runs to 12 residues. The assay used deep level. Repertoires were generated with immunoSEQ multiplex PCR, while TCRdb's copy carries only in-frame clones and drops some. The sample has more than 2 million clones, roughly 95% seen once. Terminally differentiated effector memory CD45RA+ cells were excluded by CCR7 positive selection of CD45RO-negative cells.

This rearrangement joins TRBV27 to TRBJ2-1; D gene uncertain. The origin of this receptor is a man between 18 and 35 years old in good health. Sequenced input: naive CD8+ T cells sorted from blood. CDR3 DNA sequence: TGTGCCAGCAGTCCCCTAACGGGCGAGCAGTTCTTC. Translating it yields CASSPLTGEQFF.